This T cell receptor (beta chain) comes out of a study of blood T cell repertoires in COVID-19. Study summary: The cDNA or gDNA used as material had been derived from T cells, B-cell-depleted T cells, or PBMCs.

J was trimmed by 12 bases and V by 2 bases; bases with no gene match: 6. Germline CDR1 reads SGHNT; CDR2 reads YENEEA. This CDR3 region has 13 residues. The table lists this clone with a few counts. TCRdb's table, derived via immunoSEQ multiplex PCR, lists solely in-frame clones and lacks some. The sample yields roughly 80,000 clones, approximately 81% seen once. The TCR comes from a woman between 65 and 79 years old with acute or convalescent COVID-19. The chain employs TRBV11-3 and TRBJ2-1, with 8 bases that match TRBD1. The sample comprised peripheral blood. In DNA form, the CDR3 reads TGTGCCAGCAGCTTATCACAGGGGGATGGGCAGTTCTTC. Translated, it gives CASSLSQGDGQFF.